This T cell receptor (beta chain) was captured in a study of T cell repertoires in cytomegalovirus infection. About the study: CMV infection together with matching HLA type was indicated by public TCR beta signatures. Study-wide results and caveats: HLA-C-restricted CMV clonotypes gave the most frequent clonotype in two of eight donors. Cumulative frequency (of public TCR beta family members) identified carriers of CMV plus the relevant HLA.

This clonotype was counted only a few times. What it binds is unknown. MiXCR was run by TCRdb on the reads, yielding one entry per CDR3 protein. The sample has 200,000 or so distinct CDR3 sequences; roughly a fifth are singletons. The material sequenced was PBMCs. The sequence derives from a human donor in good health (CMV status not recorded). Some clones in this sample may be carry-over from other donors' samples.

CDR3 in amino acids: CASSASVNQPQHF. Here the CDR3 DNA reads TGTGCCAGTTCGGCCAGCGTAAATCAGCCCCAGCATTTT. The chain is built from TRBV19 and TRBJ1-5, with D hard to call. Germline loops: CDR1 LNHDA, CDR2 SQIVND (reference sequence). The CDR3 is 13 amino acids. Trimming took off 8 bases at V and 4 bases at J, with 12 bases between the two ends. Full variable domain (missing parts from reference TRBV19 and TRBJ1-5): DGGITQSPKYLFRKEGQNVTLSCEQNLNHDAMYWYRQDPGQGLRLIYYSQIVNDFQKGDIAEGYSVSREKKESFPLTVTSAQKNPTAFYLCASSASVNQPQHFGDGTRLSIL.